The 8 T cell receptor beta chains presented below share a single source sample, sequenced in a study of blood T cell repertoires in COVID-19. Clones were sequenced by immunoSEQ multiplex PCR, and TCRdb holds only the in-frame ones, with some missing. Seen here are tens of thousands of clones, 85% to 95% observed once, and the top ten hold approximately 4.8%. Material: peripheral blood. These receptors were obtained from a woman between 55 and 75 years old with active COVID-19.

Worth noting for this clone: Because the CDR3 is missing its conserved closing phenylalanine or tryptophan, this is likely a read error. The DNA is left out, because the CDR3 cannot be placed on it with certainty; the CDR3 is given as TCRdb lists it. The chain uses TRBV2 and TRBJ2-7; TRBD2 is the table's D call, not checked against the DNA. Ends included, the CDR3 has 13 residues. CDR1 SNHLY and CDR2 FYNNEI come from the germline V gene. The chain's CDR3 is CASRAGEYSTSRL.

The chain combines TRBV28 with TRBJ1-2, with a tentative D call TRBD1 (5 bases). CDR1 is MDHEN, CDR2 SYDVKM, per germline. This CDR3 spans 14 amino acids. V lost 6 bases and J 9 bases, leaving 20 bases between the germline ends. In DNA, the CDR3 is TGTGCCAGCAGCACCCCTAGGGGCACCGTCAGCTACACCTTC. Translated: CASSTPRGTVSYTF.

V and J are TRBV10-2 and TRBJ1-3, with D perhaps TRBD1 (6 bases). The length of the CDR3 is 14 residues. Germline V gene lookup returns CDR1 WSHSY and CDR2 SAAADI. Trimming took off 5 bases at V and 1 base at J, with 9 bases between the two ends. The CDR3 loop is CASSQGISGNTIYF. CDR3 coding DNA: TGCGCCAGCAGTCAGGGGATTTCTGGAAACACCATATATTTT.

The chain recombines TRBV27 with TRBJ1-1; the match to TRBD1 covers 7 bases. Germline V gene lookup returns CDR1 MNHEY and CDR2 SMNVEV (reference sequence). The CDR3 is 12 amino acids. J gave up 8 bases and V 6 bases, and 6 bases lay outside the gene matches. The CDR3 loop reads CASRSGTAEAFF. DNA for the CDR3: TGTGCCAGCAGATCCGGGACAGCCGAAGCTTTCTTT.

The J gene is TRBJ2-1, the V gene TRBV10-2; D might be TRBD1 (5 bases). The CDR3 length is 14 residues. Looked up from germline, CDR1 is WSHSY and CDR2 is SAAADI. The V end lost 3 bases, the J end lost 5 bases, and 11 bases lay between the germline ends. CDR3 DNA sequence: TGCGCCAGCAGTGATCAGGACAATAACAATGAGCAGTTCTTC. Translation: CASSDQDNNNEQFF.

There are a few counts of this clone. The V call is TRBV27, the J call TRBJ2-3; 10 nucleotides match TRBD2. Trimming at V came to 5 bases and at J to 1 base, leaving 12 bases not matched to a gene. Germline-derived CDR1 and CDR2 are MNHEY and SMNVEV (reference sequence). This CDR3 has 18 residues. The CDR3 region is CASSPGTSVGARTDTQYF. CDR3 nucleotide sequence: TGTGCCAGCAGTCCGGGGACTAGCGTTGGGGCACGCACAGATACGCAGTATTTT.

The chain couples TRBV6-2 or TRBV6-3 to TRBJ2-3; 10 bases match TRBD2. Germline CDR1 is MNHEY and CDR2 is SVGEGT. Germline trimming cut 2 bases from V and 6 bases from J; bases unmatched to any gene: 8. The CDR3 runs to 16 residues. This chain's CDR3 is CASSYPASGSWDTQYF. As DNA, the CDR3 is TGTGCCAGCAGTTACCCTGCTAGCGGGAGTTGGGATACGCAGTATTTT.

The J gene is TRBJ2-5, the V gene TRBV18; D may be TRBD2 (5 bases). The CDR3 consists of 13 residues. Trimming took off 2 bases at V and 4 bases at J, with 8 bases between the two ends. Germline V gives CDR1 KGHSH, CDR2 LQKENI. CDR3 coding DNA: TGTGCCAGCTCACCATCCGGGGTAGAGACCCAGTACTTC. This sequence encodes CASSPSGVETQYF.